A selection of T cell receptor beta chains follows, all from one sample in a study of T cell changes during pregnancy in multiple sclerosis. Generated by immunoSEQ multiplex PCR, the TCRdb table keeps only in-frame clones and is missing some. The data hold more than 55,000 clones, with roughly nine tenths observed a single time. Specimen: peripheral blood, collected in the third trimester of pregnancy. The origin of the receptors is a female donor in good health, enrolled as a control in a pregnancy study. Both conserved end residues are part of each CDR3. The D gene is left open where the match is weak. Some rows have no size entry. The others give once, few or many, or a class for an expanded clone.

j_call	cdr3_length	v_call	clone_size	d_call	cdr3_aa	cdr3_nt
TRBJ2-6	15	TRBV18	NA	NA	CASSPTGSGANVLTF	TGTGCCAGCTCACCAACAGGGTCAGGGGCCAACGTCCTGACTTTC
TRBJ2-1	16	TRBV9	NA	TRBD2	CASSVDTSGSSSEQFF	TGTGCCAGCAGCGTAGATACTAGCGGGAGTTCTAGTGAGCAGTTCTTC
TRBJ1-5	13	TRBV27	NA	NA	CASSPDSNQPQHF	TGTGCCAGTTCTCCGGACAGTAATCAGCCCCAGCATTTT
TRBJ1-3	13	TRBV12-5	NA	NA	CASAVDSRNTIYF	TGTGCTAGTGCCGTGGACAGCAGAAACACCATATATTTT
TRBJ2-7	15	TRBV5-6	NA	TRBD1	CASSEGQGYGAEQYF	TGTGCCAGCAGCGAGGGACAGGGCTATGGGGCCGAGCAGTACTTC
TRBJ1-1	14	TRBV7-8	NA	NA	CASSEGGADTEAFF	TGTGCCAGCAGCGAAGGAGGCGCAGACACTGAAGCTTTCTTT
TRBJ2-1	15	TRBV5-1	once	TRBD2	CASSLTQGLYNEQFF	TGCGCCAGCAGCTTGACGCAGGGACTATACAATGAGCAGTTCTTC
TRBJ2-2	15	TRBV10-2	NA	NA	CASSESRGITGELFF	TGCGCCAGCAGTGAGTCTCGGGGAATCACCGGGGAGCTGTTTTTT
TRBJ2-5	14	TRBV7-9	NA	NA	CATRGNSYQETQYF	TGTGCCACCCGGGGGAACAGCTACCAAGAGACCCAGTACTTC
TRBJ1-1	12	TRBV5-1	NA	NA	CASRLGGTEAFF	TGCGCCAGCAGGCTCGGGGGCACTGAAGCTTTCTTT
TRBJ2-1	14	TRBV7-8	NA	NA	CASSLVAASDEQFF	TGTGCCAGCAGCTTAGTAGCCGCGAGCGATGAGCAGTTCTTC
TRBJ2-1	14	TRBV27	NA	TRBD2	CASSWTSGGNEQFF	TGTGCCAGCAGTTGGACTAGCGGGGGGAATGAGCAGTTCTTC
TRBJ2-7	10	TRBV6-1	once	NA	CAASSYEQYF	TGTGCCGCCTCGAGCTACGAGCAGTACTTC
TRBJ2-7	13	TRBV30	NA	NA	CAWSVGFSYEQYF	TGTGCCTGGAGTGTCGGGTTCTCCTACGAGCAGTACTTC
TRBJ2-7	15	TRBV6-5	NA	TRBD2	CASSYGLAGAYEQYF	TGTGCCAGCAGTTACGGGCTAGCGGGAGCGTACGAGCAGTACTTC
TRBJ2-6	16	TRBV4-2	medium-sized	NA	CASSQDQGSGANVLTF	TGTGCCAGCAGCCAAGATCAGGGCTCTGGGGCCAACGTCCTGACTTTC
TRBJ2-3	17	TRBV5-1	NA	TRBD2	CASSSGLAGGLADTQYF	TGCGCCAGCAGCTCGGGACTAGCGGGGGGCTTGGCAGATACGCAGTATTTT
TRBJ2-1	16	TRBV11-2	NA	TRBD1	CASRPTPGTGGYEQFF	TGTGCCAGCAGACCTACCCCCGGGACAGGGGGCTATGAGCAGTTCTTC
TRBJ2-7	14	TRBV10-3	NA	NA	CATSIQGEGYEQYF	TGTGCCACCAGTATACAGGGGGAGGGGTACGAGCAGTACTTC
TRBJ1-1	14	TRBV7-2	NA	NA	CASSREQGNTEAFF	TGTGCCAGCAGCCGAGAACAGGGTAACACTGAAGCTTTCTTT
TRBJ1-1	15	TRBV7-8	NA	TRBD1	CASSNTGASNTEAFF	TGTGCCAGCAGCAATACAGGGGCCAGTAACACTGAAGCTTTCTTT
TRBJ1-2	16	TRBV2	NA	NA	CASIGGTAIANYGYTF	TGTGCCAGCATTGGGGGGACGGCGATAGCTAACTATGGCTACACCTTC
TRBJ2-3	19	TRBV4-2	NA	TRBD1	CASSHPRTGIEGSTDTQYF	TGTGCCAGCAGCCATCCAAGGACAGGGATCGAGGGAAGCACAGATACGCAGTATTTT
TRBJ2-1	15	TRBV6-5	NA	TRBD1	CASSPTGGFYNEQFF	TGTGCCAGCAGCCCTACAGGGGGCTTCTACAATGAGCAGTTCTTC
TRBJ2-7	12	TRBV13	NA	NA	CASSLVIYEQYF	TGTGCCAGCAGCTTAGTAATCTACGAGCAGTACTTC
TRBJ1-2	16	TRBV10-3	NA	NA	CAISESRRSRVVGYTF	TGTGCCATCAGTGAGTCGAGACGGAGCAGGGTAGTTGGCTACACCTTC
TRBJ1-1	14	TRBV11-3	once	NA	CASSLGRGNTEAFF	TGTGCCAGCAGCCTAGGGAGGGGCAACACTGAAGCTTTCTTT
TRBJ1-6	13	TRBV11-3	NA	NA	CASSLGNSSDLHF	TGTGCCAGCAGCTTAGGCAATTCTAGTGACCTCCACTTT